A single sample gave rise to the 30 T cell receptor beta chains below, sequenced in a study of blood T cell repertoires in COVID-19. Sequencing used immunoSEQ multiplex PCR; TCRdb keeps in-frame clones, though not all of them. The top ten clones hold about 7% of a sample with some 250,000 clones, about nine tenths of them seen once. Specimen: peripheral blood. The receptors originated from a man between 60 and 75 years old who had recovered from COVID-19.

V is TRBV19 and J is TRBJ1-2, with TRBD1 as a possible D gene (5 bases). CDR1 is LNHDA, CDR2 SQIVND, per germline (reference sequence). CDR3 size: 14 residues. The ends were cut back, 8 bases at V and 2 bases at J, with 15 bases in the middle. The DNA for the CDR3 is TGTGCCAGTTTTGGGGCGGTGGAGAACTATGGCTACACCTTC. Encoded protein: CASFGAVENYGYTF.

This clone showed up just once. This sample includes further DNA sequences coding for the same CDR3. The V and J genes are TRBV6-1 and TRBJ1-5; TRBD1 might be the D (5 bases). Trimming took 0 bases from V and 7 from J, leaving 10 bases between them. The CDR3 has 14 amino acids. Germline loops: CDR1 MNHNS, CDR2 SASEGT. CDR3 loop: CASSEAGGGQPQHF. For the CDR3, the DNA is TGTGCCAGCAGTGAAGCGGGGGGAGGACAGCCCCAGCATTTT.

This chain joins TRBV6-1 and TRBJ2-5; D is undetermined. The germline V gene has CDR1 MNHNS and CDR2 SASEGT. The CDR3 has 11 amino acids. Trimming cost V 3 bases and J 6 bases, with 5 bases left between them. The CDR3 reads CASSDFKTQYF. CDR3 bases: TGTGCCAGCAGTGATTTCAAGACCCAGTACTTC.

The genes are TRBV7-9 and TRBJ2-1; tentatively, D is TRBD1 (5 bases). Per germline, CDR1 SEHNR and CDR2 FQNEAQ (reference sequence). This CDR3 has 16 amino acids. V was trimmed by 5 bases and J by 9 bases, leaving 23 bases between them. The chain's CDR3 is CASSPMVAILGAEQFF. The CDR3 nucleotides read TGTGCCAGCAGCCCAATGGTTGCGATATTAGGGGCTGAGCAGTTCTTC. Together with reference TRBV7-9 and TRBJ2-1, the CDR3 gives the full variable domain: DTGVSQNPRHKITKRGQNVTFRCDPISEHNRLYWYRQTLGQGPEFLTYFQNEAQLEKSRLLSDRFSAERPKGSFSTLEIQRTEQGDSAMYLCASSPMVAILGAEQFFGPGTRLTVL.

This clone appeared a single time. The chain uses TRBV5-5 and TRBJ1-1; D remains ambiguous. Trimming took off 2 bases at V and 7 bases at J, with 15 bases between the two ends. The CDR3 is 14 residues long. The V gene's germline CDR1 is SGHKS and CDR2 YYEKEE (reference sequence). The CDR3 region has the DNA TGTGCCAGCAGCTTTTTGGCGTTCGGGAATGAAGCTTTCTTT. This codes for CASSFLAFGNEAFF.

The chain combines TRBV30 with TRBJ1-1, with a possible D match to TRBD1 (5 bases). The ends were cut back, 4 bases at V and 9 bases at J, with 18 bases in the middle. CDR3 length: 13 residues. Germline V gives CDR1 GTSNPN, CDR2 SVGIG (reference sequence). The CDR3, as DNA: TGTGCCTGGAAAGCCTCAGGGATTAGTAAAGCTTTCTTT. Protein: CAWKASGISKAFF.

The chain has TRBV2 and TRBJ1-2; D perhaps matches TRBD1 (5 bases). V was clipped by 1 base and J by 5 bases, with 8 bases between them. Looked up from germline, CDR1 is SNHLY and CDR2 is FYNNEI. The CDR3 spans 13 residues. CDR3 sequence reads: CASSEGQSYGYTF. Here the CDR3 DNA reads TGTGCCAGCAGTGAAGGACAGAGTTATGGCTACACCTTC.

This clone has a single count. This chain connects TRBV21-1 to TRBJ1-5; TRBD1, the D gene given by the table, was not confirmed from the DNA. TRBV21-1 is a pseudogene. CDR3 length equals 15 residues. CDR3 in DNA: TGTGCCAGCAGCAAATCGGAGGGGGCCCTCGGGCCCCAGCATTTT. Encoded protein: CASSKSEGALGPQHF.

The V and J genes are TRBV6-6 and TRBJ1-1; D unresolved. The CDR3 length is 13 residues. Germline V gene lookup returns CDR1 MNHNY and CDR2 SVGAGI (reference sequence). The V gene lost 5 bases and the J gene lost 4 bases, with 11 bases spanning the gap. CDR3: CASSGQVGTEAFF. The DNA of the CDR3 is TGTGCCAGCAGTGGGCAGGTGGGCACTGAAGCTTTCTTT.

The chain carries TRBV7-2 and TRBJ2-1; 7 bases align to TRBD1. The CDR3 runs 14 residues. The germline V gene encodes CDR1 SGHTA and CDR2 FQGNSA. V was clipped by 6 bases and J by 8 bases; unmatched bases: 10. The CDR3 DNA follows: TGTGCCAGCAGTCGACAGGGTAGCATCGATGAGCAGTTCTTC. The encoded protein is CASSRQGSIDEQFF.

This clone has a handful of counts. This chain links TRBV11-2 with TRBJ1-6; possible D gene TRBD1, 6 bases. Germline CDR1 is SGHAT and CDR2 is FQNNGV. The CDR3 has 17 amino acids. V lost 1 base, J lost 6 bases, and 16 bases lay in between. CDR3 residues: CASSLVGRGSGNSPLHF. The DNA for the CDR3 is TGTGCCAGCAGCTTAGTTGGGAGGGGGTCGGGTAATTCACCCCTCCACTTT. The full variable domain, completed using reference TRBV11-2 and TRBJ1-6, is EAGVAQSPRYKIIEKRQSVAFWCNPISGHATLYWYQQILGQGPKLLIQFQNNGVVDDSQLPKDRFSAERLKGVDSTLKIQPAKLEDSAVYLCASSLVGRGSGNSPLHFGNGTRLTVT.

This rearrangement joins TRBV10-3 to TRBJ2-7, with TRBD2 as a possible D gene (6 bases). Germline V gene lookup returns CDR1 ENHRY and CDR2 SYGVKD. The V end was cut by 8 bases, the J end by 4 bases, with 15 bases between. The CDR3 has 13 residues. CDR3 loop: CAIGGVQGYEQYF. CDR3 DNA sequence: TGTGCCATCGGCGGGGTGCAGGGTTACGAGCAGTACTTC.

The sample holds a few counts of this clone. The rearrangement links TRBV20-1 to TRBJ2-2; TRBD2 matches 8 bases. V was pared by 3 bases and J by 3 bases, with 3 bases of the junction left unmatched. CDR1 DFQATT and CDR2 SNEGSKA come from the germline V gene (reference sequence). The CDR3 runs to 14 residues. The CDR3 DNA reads TGCAGTGCTAGTAGTAGCGGGGACACCGGGGAGCTGTTTTTT. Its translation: CSASSSGDTGELFF.

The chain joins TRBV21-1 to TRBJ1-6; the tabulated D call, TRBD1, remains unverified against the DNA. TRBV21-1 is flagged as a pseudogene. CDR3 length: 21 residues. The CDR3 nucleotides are TGTGCCAGCAGCAAAGGACAGCTCCGGGACAGGGCGGTGAGGGACAATTCACCCCTCCACTTT. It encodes CASSKGQLRDRAVRDNSPLHF.

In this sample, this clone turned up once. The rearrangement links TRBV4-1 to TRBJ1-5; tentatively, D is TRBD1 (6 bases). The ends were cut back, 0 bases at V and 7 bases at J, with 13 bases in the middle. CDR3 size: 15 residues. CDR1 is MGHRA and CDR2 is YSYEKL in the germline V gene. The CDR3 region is CASSQETGVGQPQHF. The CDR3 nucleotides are TGCGCCAGCAGCCAAGAGACAGGCGTGGGACAGCCCCAGCATTTT.

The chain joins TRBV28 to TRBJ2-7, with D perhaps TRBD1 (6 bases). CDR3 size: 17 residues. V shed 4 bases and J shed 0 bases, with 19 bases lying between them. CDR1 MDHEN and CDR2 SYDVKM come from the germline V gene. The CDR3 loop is CASSSIGWGPSSYEQYV. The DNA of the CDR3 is TGTGCCAGCAGTTCTATAGGTTGGGGGCCGAGCTCCTACGAGCAGTACGTC.

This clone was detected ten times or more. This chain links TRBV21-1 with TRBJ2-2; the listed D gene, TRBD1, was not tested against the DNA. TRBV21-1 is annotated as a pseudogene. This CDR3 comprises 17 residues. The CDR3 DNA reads TGTGCCAGCAGCAAAGATAAGACAGTGAGAGACGCCGGGGAGCTGTTTTTT. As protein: CASSKDKTVRDAGELFF.

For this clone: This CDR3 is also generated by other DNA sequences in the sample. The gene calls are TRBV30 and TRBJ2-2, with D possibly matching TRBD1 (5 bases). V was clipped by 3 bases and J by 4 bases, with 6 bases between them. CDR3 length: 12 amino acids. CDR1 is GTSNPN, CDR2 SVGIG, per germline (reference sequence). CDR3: CAWSQGTGELFF. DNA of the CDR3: TGTGCCTGGAGCCAGGGCACCGGGGAGCTGTTTTTT.

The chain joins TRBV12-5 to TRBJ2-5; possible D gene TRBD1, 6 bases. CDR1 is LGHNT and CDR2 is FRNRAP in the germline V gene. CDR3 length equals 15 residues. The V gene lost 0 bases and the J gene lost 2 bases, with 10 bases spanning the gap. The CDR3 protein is CASGLVRTVQETQYF. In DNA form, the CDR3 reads TGTGCTAGTGGTTTGGTCCGGACAGTACAAGAGACCCAGTACTTC.

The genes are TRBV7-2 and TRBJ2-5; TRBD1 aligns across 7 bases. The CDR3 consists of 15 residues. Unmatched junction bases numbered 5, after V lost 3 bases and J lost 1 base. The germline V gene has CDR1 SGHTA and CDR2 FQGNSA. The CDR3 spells CASSLTGTLQETQYF. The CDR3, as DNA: TGTGCCAGCAGCTTGACAGGGACCCTCCAAGAGACCCAGTACTTC. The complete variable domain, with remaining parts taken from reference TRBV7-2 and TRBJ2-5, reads GAGVSQSPSNKVTEKGKDVELRCDPISGHTALYWYRQSLGQGLEFLIYFQGNSAPDKSGLPSDRFSAERTGGSVSTLTIQRTQQEDSAVYLCASSLTGTLQETQYFGPGTRLLVL.

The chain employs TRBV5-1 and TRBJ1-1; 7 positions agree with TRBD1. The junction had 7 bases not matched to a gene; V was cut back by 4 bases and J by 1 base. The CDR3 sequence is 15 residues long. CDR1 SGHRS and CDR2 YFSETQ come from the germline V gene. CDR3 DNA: TGCGCCAGCAGCCCGGGACAGCTACCGAACACTGAAGCTTTCTTT. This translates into CASSPGQLPNTEAFF.

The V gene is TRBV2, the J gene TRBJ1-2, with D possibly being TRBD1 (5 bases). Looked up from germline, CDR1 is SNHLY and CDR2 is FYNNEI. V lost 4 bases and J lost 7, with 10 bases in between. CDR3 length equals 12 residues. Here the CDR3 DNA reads TGTGCCAGCAGTGTCAGGGCGCCTGGCTACACCTTC. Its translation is CASSVRAPGYTF.

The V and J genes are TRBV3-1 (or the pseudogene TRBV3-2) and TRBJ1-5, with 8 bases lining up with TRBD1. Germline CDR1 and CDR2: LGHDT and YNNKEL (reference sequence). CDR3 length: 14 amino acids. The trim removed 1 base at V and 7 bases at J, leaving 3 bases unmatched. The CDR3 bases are TGTGCCAGCAGCCAAGGGACAGGGTCCCAGCCCCAGCATTTT. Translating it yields CASSQGTGSQPQHF.

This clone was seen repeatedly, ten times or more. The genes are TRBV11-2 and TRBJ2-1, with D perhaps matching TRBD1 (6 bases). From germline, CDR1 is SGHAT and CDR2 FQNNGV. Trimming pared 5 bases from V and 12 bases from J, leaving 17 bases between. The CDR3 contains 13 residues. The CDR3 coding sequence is TGTGCCAGCAGCCGAAACCGGGACAAAGCGCAGTTCTTC. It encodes CASSRNRDKAQFF.

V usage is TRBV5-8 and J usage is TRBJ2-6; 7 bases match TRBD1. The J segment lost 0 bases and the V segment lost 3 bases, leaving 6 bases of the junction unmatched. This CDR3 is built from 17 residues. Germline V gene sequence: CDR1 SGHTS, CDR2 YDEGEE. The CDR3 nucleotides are TGTGCCAGCAGCTACGAGACAGGGAACTCTGGGGCCAACGTCCTGACTTTC. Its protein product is CASSYETGNSGANVLTF.

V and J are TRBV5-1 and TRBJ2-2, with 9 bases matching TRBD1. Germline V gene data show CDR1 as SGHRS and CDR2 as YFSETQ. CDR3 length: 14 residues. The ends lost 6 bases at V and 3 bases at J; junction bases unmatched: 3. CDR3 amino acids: CASKTGGDTGELFF. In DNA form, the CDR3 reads TGCGCCAGCAAAACAGGGGGCGACACCGGGGAGCTGTTTTTT.

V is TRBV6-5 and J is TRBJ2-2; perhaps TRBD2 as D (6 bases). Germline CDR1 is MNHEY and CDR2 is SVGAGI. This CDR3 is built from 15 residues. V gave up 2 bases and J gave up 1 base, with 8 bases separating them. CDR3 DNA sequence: TGTGCCAGCAGTTACGGGGGGATGAACACCGGGGAGCTGTTTTTT. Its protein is CASSYGGMNTGELFF.

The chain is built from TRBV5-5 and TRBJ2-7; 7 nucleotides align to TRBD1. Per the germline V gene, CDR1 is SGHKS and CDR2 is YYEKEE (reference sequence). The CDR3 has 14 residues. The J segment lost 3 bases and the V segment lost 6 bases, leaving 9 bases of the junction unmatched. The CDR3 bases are TGTGCCAGCACCCCAGACAGGGCTCACTACGAGCAGTACTTC. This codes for CASTPDRAHYEQYF.

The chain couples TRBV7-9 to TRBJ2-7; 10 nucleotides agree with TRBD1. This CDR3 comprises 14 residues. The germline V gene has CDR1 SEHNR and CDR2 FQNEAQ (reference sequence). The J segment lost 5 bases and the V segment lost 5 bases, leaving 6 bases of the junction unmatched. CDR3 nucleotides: TGTGCCAGCAGCCCCCGGACAGGGGGGAACGAGCAGTACTTC. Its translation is CASSPRTGGNEQYF.

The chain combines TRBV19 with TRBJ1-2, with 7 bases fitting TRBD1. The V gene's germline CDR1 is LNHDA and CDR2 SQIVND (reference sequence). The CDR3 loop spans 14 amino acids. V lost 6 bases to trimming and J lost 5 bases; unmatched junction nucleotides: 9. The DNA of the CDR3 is TGTGCCAGTAGCCGACAGGGTCTTGGGTATGGCTACACCTTC. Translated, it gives CASSRQGLGYGYTF.